The clone carrying this T cell receptor beta chain was counted only a few times. Its antigen is unknown. This sample is drawn from a study of pediatric ulcerative colitis. The study's findings and limits: All ulcerative colitis patients, but no controls, carried a couple of rectal clonotypes.

This CDR3 region has 15 residues. With 6 bases clipped from V and 0 bases from J, the junction kept 4 bases outside the gene matches. Germline CDR1 SNHLY, CDR2 FYNNEI. Samples were sequenced at Survey level, maximum 500,000 reads. The assay was immunoSEQ multiplex PCR, and TCRdb's table has in-frame clones only and misses some. The sample lists around 30,000 clones, 82% seen once, with about 4.5% in the top ten. The receptor was derived from a boy aged 10-17 years with severe ulcerative colitis. Sequenced input: blood. V and J are TRBV2 and TRBJ1-5, with TRBD1 matching over 8 bases. CDR3: CASRRQGTSNQPQHF. CDR3 DNA: TGTGCCAGCAGGAGACAGGGGACTAGCAATCAGCCCCAGCATTTT.